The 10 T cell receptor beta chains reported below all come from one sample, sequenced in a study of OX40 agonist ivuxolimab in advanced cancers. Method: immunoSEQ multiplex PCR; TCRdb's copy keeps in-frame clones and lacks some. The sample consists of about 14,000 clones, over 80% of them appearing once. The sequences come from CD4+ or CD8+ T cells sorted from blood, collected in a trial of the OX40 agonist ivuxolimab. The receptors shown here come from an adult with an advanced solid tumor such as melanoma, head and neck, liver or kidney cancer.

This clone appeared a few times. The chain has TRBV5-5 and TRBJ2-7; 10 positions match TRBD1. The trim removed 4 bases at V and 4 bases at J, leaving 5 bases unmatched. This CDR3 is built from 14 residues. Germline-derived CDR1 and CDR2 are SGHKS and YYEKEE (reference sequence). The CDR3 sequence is CASSPTGGFYEQYF. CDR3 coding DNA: TGTGCCAGCAGCCCGACAGGGGGCTTTTACGAGCAGTACTTC.

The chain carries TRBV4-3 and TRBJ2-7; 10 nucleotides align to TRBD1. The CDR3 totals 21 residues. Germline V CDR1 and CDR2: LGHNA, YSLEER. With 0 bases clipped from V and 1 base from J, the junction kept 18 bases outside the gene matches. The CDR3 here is CASSQDRRSDRGSFHSYEQYF. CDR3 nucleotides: TGCGCCAGCAGCCAAGATCGCCGATCGGACAGGGGGTCTTTTCATTCCTACGAGCAGTACTTC.

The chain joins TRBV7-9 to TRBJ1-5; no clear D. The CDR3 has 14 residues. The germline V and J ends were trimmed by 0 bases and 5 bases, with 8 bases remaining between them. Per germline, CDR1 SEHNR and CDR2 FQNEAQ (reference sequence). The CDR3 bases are TGTGCCAGCAGCTTAGCCTCCAGTCATCAGCCCCAGCATTTT. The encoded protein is CASSLASSHQPQHF.

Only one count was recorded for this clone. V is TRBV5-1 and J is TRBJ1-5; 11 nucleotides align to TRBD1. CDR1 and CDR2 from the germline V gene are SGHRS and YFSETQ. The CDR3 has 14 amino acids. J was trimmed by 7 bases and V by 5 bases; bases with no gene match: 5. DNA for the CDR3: TGCGCCAGCAGTCAGGGACAGGGGGACCAGCCCCAGCATTTT. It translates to CASSQGQGDQPQHF.

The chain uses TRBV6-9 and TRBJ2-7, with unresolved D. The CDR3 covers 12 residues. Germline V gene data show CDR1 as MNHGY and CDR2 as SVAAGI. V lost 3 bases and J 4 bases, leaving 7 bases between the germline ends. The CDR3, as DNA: TGTGCCAGCAGTTACATGGGTTACGAGCAGTACTTC. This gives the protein CASSYMGYEQYF.

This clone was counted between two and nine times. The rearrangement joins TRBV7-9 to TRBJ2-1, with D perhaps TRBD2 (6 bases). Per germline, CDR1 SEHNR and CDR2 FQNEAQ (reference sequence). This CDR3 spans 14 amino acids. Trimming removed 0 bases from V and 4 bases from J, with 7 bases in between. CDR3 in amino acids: CASSLASGYNEQFF. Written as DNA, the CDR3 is TGTGCCAGCAGCTTAGCTAGCGGATACAATGAGCAGTTCTTC.

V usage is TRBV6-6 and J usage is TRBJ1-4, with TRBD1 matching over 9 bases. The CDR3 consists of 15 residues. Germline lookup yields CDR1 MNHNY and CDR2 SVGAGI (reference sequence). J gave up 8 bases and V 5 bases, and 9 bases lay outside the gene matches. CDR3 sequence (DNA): TGTGCCAGCAGTACTACAGGGGGCATCGGCGAAAAACTGTTTTTT. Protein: CASSTTGGIGEKLFF.

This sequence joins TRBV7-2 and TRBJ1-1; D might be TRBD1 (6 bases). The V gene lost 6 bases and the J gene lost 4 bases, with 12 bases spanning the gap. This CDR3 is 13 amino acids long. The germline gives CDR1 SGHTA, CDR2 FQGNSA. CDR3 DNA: TGTGCCAGCAGAAGGACAGTCCTCACTGAAGCTTTCTTT. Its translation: CASRRTVLTEAFF.

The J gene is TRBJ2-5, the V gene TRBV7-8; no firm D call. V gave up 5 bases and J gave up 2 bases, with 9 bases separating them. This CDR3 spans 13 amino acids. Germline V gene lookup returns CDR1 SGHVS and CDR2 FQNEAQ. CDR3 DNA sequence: TGTGCCAGCAGCCCCAAGCGTCAAGAGACCCAGTACTTC. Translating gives CASSPKRQETQYF. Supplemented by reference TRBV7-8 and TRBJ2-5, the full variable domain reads GAGVSQSPRYKVAKRGQDVALRCDPISGHVSLFWYQQALGQGPEFLTYFQNEAQLDKSGLPSDRFFAERPEGSVSTLKIQRTQQEDSAVYLCASSPKRQETQYFGPGTRLLVL.

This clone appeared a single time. DNA for the CDR3: TGTGCCAGCAGCGAGAGAGAACAGGAGATCTATGGCTACACCTTC. Translating gives CASSEREQEIYGYTF. The chain has TRBV21-1 and TRBJ1-2; TRBD1, the D gene given by the table, was not confirmed from the DNA. TRBV21-1 is an annotated pseudogene. The CDR3 covers 15 residues.